The text below deals with one T cell receptor beta chain. Measured with immunoSEQ multiplex PCR; TCRdb has only the in-frame clones, and not every one. The data show about 200,000 clones, just under 85% seen once. This sample is part of a study of blood T cell repertoires in COVID-19. This CDR3 comprises 15 residues. Germline-derived CDR1 and CDR2 are SGHDT and YYEEEE. After removal of 4 bases from V and 7 bases from J, the junction contained 13 bases not matched to a gene. Patients at the Seattle site were enrolled during active infection and followed longitudinally. The chain carries TRBV5-6 and TRBJ1-2; TRBD1 aligns across 7 bases. Material for sequencing was peripheral blood. This sequence was found in a man between 60 and 75 years old with COVID-19, enrolled during active disease. CDR3: CASSPRDSTLVGYTF. CDR3 coding DNA: TGTGCCAGCAGCCCTCGGGACAGCACCTTGGTTGGCTACACCTTC.